This T cell receptor beta chain was recorded in a study of T cell responses to AZD1222 COVID-19 vaccine. Study summary: Samples with a second dose at about 4 or about 12 weeks were pooled together. General observations from the study: Only a handful of people who got AZD1222 tested seropositive at baseline. Repertoires were collected only later (after the peak T cell response had occurred). Spike-specific TCR breadth and depth rose after two AZD1222 doses.

In regard to this clone: Antigen specificity is unknown.

Germline V gene lookup returns CDR1 MRHNA and CDR2 SNTAGT. This CDR3 has 15 amino acids. With V trimmed by 0 bases and J by 6 bases, 4 bases remained unmatched. The assay was immunoSEQ multiplex PCR, and TCRdb's table has in-frame clones only and misses some. The sample consists of about 92,000 clones, about 91% of them appearing once. Here the sequenced sample was peripheral blood, taken on day 0 of AZD1222 vaccination. The chain links TRBV6-4 to TRBJ2-1, with 8 bases fitting TRBD2. The sequence derives from an adult in good health. The CDR3 DNA reads as TGTGCCAGCAGTGACTCGACGGGAGGGGCCAATGAGCAGTTCTTC. Translation gives CASSDSTGGANEQFF.